This T cell receptor (beta chain) was found in a study of T-cell reconstitution after alpha-beta-depleted transplantation in children. The library targeted TCRbeta and was prepared with unique molecular identifiers. TCRdb re-derived calls from the PCR reads in MiXCR, one entry per CDR3 protein. Counted here are some 310,000 distinct CDR3 sequences, around 20% occurring once; the ten biggest clones make up roughly 9.7%. Germline loops: CDR1 LGHNA, CDR2 YNFKEQ. The germline V and J ends were trimmed by 1 base and 1 base, with 24 bases remaining between them. The CDR3 sequence is 20 residues long. Sequencing was performed on PBMCs, mostly from graft donor cells, taken 180 days after TCRalphabeta/CD19-depleted stem cell transplant. This chain uses TRBV4-2 with TRBJ2-3; D remains unclear. This clonotype originated in a male patient under 18 who had a stem cell transplant for acute lymphoblastic leukemia, so the T cells may come from the graft donor. Here the CDR3 reads CASSQAWALSDGHRTDTQYF. The CDR3 DNA is TGTGCCAGCAGCCAAGCTTGGGCTTTGTCGGACGGCCATCGCACAGATACGCAGTATTTT.